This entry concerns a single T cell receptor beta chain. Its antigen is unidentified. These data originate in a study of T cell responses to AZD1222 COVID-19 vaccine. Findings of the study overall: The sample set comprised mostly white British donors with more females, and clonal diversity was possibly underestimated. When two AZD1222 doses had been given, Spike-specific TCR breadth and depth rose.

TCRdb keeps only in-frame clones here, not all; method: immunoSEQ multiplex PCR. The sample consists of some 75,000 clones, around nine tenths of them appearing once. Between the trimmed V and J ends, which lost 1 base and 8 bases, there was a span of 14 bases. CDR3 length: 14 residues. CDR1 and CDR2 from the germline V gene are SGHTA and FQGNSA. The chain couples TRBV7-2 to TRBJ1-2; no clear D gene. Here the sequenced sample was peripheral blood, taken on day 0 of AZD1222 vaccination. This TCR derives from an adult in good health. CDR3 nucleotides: TGTGCCAGCAGCTTAGATAAGAAATCAGGAGGCTACACCTTC. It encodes CASSLDKKSGGYTF.